This T cell receptor beta chain was identified during a study of beta chain features in type 1 diabetes. The CDR3 totals 14 residues. CDR1 and CDR2 from the germline V gene are SGHTA and FQGNSA. The junction had 4 bases not matched to a gene; V was cut back by 3 bases and J by 5 bases. The study's findings and limits: Patients with type 1 diabetes showed fewer VDJ junction insertions and more deletions.

What was sequenced were expressed TCRB transcripts, since all of the isolated RNA had been reverse transcribed. This table comes from immunoSEQ multiplex PCR, and its TCRdb copy is limited to in-frame clones, with some not included. The sample has 360,000 or so clones; about 19% are singletons. On this clone: Antigen specificity is unknown.

Donors underwent one heparinised blood draw, about 0.12 L on average. CD45RO/CCR7/CD25/CD127/CD95/CD27 separated CD4+ naive, central memory, regulatory and stem cell-like memory cells by sorting. This chain joins TRBV7-2 and TRBJ2-1; 7 nucleotides line up with TRBD2. Sample: naive CD4+ T cells from blood. This clonotype originated in a woman aged 18-29 years in good health. For the CDR3, the DNA is TGTGCCAGCAGCTTGGTGGGGGGGAACAATGAGCAGTTCTTC. It codes for CASSLVGGNNEQFF. The full variable domain, rest sourced from reference TRBV7-2 and TRBJ2-1, is GAGVSQSPSNKVTEKGKDVELRCDPISGHTALYWYRQSLGQGLEFLIYFQGNSAPDKSGLPSDRFSAERTGGSVSTLTIQRTQQEDSAVYLCASSLVGGNNEQFFGPGTRLTVL.